This T cell receptor beta chain comes out of a study of post-analysis software for immune sequencing data. The study, taken as a whole, reports: Elevated frequency relative to controls characterized 4 or 5 TRBV segments in patients, TRBV5-6, TRBV5-1 and TRBV20-1 among them.

The germline V and J ends were trimmed by 3 bases and 13 bases, with 23 bases remaining between them. Germline V CDR1 and CDR2: SGHRS, YFSETQ. This CDR3 spans 15 amino acids. Prepared libraries of TCR beta cDNA carried unique molecular identifiers. TCRdb analysed the PCR reads with MiXCR anew, one entry per CDR3 protein. The sample comprises hundreds of thousands of distinct CDR3 sequences, 36% of which are singletons, and 4% to 5.5% rests with the top ten. A note on this clonotype: As yet, its antigen is unknown. This sequence may be a read error, since a much larger clone differs from it by one base.

The clonotype comes from a girl between 10 and 17 years old with multiple sclerosis. The sequencing sample was made of blood. The rearrangement uses TRBV5-1 and TRBJ2-1; D is possibly TRBD2 (7 bases). CDR3 nucleotides: TGCGCCAGCAGCTCCTCTGGGGGGGGCCAAGAGACCCAGTTCTTC. This sequence encodes CASSSSGGGQETQFF.